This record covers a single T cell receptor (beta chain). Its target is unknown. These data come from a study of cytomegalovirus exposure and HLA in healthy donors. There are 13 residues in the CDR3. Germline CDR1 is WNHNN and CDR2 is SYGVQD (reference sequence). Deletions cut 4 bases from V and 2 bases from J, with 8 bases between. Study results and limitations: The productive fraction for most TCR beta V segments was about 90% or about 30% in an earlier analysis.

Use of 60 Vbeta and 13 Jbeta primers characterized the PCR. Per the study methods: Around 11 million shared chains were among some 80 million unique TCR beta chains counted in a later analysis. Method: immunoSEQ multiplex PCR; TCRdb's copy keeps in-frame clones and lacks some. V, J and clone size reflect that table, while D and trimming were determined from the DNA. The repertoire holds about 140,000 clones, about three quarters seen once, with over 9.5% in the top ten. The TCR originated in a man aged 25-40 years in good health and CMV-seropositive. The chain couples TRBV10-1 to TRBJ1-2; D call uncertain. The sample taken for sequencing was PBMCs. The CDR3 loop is CASSAQTNYGYTF. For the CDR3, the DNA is TGCGCCAGCAGTGCACAGACCAACTATGGCTACACCTTC.